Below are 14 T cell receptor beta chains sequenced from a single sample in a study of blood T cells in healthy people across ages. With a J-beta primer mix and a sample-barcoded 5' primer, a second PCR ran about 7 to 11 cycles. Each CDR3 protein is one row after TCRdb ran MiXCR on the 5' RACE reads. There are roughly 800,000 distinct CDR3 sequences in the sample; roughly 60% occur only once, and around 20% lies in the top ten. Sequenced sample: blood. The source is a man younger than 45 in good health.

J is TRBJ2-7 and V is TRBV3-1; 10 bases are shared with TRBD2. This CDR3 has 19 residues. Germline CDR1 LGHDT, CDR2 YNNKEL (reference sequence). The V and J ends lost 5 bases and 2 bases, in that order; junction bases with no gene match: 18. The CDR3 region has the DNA TGTGCCAGCAGCTCCGCGTGGGATTATAGCGGGGGGACACCCTACGAGCAGTACTTC. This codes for CASSSAWDYSGGTPYEQYF.

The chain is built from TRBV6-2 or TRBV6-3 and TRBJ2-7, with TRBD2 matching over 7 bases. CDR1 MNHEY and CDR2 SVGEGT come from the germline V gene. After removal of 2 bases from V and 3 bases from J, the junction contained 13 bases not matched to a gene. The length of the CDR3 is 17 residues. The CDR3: CASSYHLRLADYYEQYF. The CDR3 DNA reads TGTGCCAGCAGTTACCATCTTCGTCTAGCGGACTACTACGAGCAGTACTTC.

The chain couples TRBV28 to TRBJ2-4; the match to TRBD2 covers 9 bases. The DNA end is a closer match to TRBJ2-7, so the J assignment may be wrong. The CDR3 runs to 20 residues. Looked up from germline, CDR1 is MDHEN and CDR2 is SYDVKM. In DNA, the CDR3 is TGTGCCAGCAGTTCCCACTACCGAACTCTCGGGACTAGCAGTACCTACGAGCAGTACTTC. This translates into CASSSHYRTLGTSSTYEQYF.

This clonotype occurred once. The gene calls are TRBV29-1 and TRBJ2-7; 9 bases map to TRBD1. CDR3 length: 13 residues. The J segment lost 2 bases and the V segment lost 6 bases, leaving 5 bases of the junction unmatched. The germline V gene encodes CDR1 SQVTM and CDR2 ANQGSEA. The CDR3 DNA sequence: TGCAGCGTGGTGGACAGGGGCGCCTACGAGCAGTACTTC. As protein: CSVVDRGAYEQYF.

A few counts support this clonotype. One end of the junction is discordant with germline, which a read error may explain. CDR3 amino acids: CSASSATAQGTQYF. The CDR3 nucleotides read TGCAGTGCTAGTTCGGCGACAGCCCAAGGGACCCAGTACTTC. This rearrangement joins TRBV20-1 to TRBJ2-5; the D gene is possibly TRBD1 (5 bases). The CDR3 spans 14 residues. Germline V CDR1 and CDR2: DFQATT, SNEGSKA (reference sequence).

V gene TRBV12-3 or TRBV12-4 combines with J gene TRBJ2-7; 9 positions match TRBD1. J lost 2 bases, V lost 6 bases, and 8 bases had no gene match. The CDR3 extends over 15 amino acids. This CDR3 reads CASRPPGQGAYEQYF. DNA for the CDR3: TGTGCCAGCAGGCCCCCGGGACAGGGAGCCTACGAGCAGTACTTC.

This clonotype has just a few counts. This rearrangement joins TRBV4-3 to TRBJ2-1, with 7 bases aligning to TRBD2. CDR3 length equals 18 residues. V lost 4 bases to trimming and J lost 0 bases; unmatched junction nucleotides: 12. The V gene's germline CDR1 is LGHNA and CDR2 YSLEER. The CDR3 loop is CASSPELGGRDSYNEQFF. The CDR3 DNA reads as TGCGCCAGCAGCCCGGAGCTAGGCGGGAGAGACTCCTACAATGAGCAGTTCTTC.

The DNA for the CDR3 is TGCAGTGCTAACGGAGGGGGAACCTACGAGCAGTACTTC. Amino acids: CSANGGGTYEQYF. The chain uses TRBV20-1 and TRBJ2-4; D is perhaps TRBD1 or TRBD2 (6 bases each). The J call may be mistaken, given a closer DNA end match to TRBJ2-7. CDR1 is DFQATT, CDR2 SNEGSKA, per germline (reference sequence). This CDR3 is built from 13 residues.

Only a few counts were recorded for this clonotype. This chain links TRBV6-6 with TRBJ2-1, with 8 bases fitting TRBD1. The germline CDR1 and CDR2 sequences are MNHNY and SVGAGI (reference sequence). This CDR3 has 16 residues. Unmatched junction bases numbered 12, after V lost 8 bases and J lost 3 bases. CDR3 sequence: CASRRVGDRGYNEQFF. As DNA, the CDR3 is TGTGCCAGCCGGAGGGTCGGAGACAGGGGCTACAATGAGCAGTTCTTC.

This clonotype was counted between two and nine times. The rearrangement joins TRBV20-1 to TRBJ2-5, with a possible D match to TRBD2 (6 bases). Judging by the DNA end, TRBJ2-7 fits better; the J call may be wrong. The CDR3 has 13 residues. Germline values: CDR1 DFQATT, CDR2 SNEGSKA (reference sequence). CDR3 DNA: TGCAGTGCTAGCGGTGCGGGAATCTACGAGCAGTACTTC. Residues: CSASGAGIYEQYF.

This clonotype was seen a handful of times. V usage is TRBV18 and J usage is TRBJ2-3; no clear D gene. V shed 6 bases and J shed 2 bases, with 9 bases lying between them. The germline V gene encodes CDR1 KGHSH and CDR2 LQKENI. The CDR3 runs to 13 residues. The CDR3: CASSMTNTDTQYF. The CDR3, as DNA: TGTGCCAGCTCCATGACAAACACAGATACGCAGTATTTT.

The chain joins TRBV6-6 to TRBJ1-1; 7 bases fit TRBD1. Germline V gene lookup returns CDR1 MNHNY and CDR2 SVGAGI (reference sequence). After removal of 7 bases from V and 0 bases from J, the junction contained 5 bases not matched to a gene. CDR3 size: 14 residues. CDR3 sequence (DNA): TGTGCCAGCATCTCCGGGACAGTGAACACTGAAGCTTTCTTT. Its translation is CASISGTVNTEAFF.

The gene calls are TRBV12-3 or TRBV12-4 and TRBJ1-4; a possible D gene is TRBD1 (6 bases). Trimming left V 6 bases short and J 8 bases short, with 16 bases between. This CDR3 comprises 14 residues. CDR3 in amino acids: CASRPTGSREKLFF. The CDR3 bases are TGTGCCAGCAGACCTACAGGGTCTAGGGAAAAACTGTTTTTT.

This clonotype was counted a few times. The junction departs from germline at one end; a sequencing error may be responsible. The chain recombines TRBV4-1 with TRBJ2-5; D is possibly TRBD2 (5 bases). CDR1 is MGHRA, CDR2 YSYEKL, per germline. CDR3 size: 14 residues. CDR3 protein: CASSQADYQETQYF. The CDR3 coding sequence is TGTGCCAGCAGCCAAGCGGATTACCAAGAGACCCAGTACTTC.